This T cell receptor beta chain was sequenced during a study of T cells after yellow fever vaccination. Study results and limitations: After the booster, approximately 96% of CD4 and approximately 90% of CD8 primary-response clones were re-detected. Overlap between CD4 and CD8 compartments was detected for a small share of clonotypes.

This clonotype has at least ten counts. Its antigen is undetermined. This CDR3 comprises 13 residues. Germline assignment: CDR1 SGHDN and CDR2 FVKESK. V lost 2 bases and J 5 bases, leaving 8 bases between the germline ends. MiXCR, applied by TCRdb to the 5' RACE reads, yields one record per CDR3 protein. The table shows a few hundred thousand distinct CDR3 sequences, with around 4.9% occurring only once. The sequence came from a man aged 18 to 35 who received the YFV17D yellow fever vaccine. The sample consisted of CD4+ T cells sorted from PBMCs, taken on the day of the yellow fever booster vaccination. This sequence joins TRBV14 and TRBJ2-3; D is unresolved. Here the CDR3 reads CASSQNRGDTQYF. DNA for the CDR3: TGTGCCAGCAGCCAAAATCGTGGAGATACGCAGTATTTT.